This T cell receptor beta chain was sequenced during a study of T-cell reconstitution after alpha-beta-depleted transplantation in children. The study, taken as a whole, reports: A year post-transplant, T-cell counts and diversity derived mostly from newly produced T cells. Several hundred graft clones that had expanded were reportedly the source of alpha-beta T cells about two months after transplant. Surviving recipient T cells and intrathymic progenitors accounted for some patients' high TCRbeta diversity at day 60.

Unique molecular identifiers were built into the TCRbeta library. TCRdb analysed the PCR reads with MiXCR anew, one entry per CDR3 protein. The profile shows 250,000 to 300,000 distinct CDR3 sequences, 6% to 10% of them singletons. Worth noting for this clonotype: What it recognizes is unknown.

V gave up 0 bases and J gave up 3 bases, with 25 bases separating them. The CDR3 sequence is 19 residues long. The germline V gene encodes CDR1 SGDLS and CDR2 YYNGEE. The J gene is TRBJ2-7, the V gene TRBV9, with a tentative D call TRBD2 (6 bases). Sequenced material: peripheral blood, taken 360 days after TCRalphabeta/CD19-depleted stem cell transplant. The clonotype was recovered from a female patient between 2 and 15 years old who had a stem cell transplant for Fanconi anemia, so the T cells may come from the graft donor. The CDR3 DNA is TGTGCCAGCAGCGTAGGCGAATTGGGCGTAGGACTAACTCACTACGAGCAGTACTTC. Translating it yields CASSVGELGVGLTHYEQYF.